The T cell receptor (beta chain) described here comes from a study of blood T cell repertoires in COVID-19 (dated by TCRdb to about 2020). At the level of the whole study: Samples from collaborators originated in the United States, Italy and Spain and spanned both the acute and convalescent phases of COVID-19. The dataset comprised deeply sampled blood TCRbeta repertoires from subjects exposed to, actively infected with, or recovered from COVID-19. A de-identified subject ID, COVID-19 status, age in years and sex were almost always included in the sample metadata. The prospective study material was composed of cDNA or gDNA derived from T cells, B-cell-depleted T cells, or PBMCs. The samples were drawn from the first 160 participants of the ongoing ImmuneRACE study and from about 1,200 subjects provided by 6 global collaborators. Where HLA class I and class II types were available, the types were taken from metadata supplied by the sample provider, not from assay-based typing. A freely available public database, intended as a resource for researchers studying the immune response to SARS-CoV-2, is where the repertoires were released.

This clone appeared a single time. What this receptor recognizes is not known. No much larger clonotype is one base removed from it; base qualities were not supplied. Overall study outcomes, separate from this receptor: The amount of clinical and demographic metadata varied by source and participant and was provided uncurated.

Participants in the prospective study were aged about 18 to 95 years, lived in under 30 United States geographic areas, and enrolled through a virtual design. In the prospective study, cohorts were assigned on the basis of participant-reported clinical history obtained from a screening survey and a study questionnaire. Exposed participants had been in contact with someone with a PCR-confirmed or clinician-diagnosed COVID-19 case within 2 weeks of study entry. Each participant in the prospective study had whole blood, serum and a nasopharyngeal or oropharyngeal swab collected by mobile phlebotomists. Additional blood draws and questionnaires over an approximately two-month period could optionally be provided by prospective study participants. Prospective study blood samples were shipped either frozen or at room temperature before DNA extraction. TCRbeta CDR3 regions were amplified from genomic DNA by means of the immunoSEQ Assay, a bias-controlled multiplex PCR. In the paper's pipeline: Nucleated cell counts per sample were estimated from amplification of reference gene primers within the assay. To quantify the absolute abundance of each unique TCRbeta CDR3 rearrangement, sequence reads were collapsed and filtered. Productive Simpson clonality was computed per sample as the square root of Simpson's diversity index over productive rearrangements. TCRdb stores this immuneACCESS table with in-frame sequences only. Part of the clones is absent; in the studies checked, under half of the shortfall reflects unresolved V genes, and no reason is known for the rest. The DNA was the basis for D and trimming; V, J and clone size are from that table. The sample table lists 280,000 or so clones, around 92% of them with a count of one. Clones ranked in the top ten supply less than 3.5% of the sample.

The source of this sequence is a woman aged 50 to 65 who had been exposed to COVID-19. The sample taken for sequencing was PBMCs or T cells enriched from blood (not recorded which).

The nucleotide sequence is TGCGCCAGCAGCGGGGGGACAGCCTTGAACACTGAAGCTTTCTTT. Translated, it gives CASSGGTALNTEAFF. The chain is encoded by TRBV5-1 joined to TRBJ1-1; TRBD1 lines up with 7 middle nucleotides. Taken from cysteine to phenylalanine, the CDR3 has 15 residues. Solely the CDR3 DNA is kept, with 45 bases framed from the first base. Ends trimmed: V by 4 bases, J by 0 bases; bases unmatched to a gene: 6. CDR1 SGHRS and CDR2 YFSETQ were looked up in the germline V gene.